These T cell receptor beta chains were read from a single sample in a study of control samples from healthy donors and cancer patients. The table came from immunoSEQ multiplex PCR; TCRdb's copy has only in-frame clones and leaves some out. This table holds tens of thousands of clones, roughly 84% found once. The sequenced sample consisted of blood. Receptor source: a woman between 50 and 59 years old in good health. Both conserved end residues are part of each CDR3. D genes are given only for firm matches. Size is omitted from some rows. Given values are once, few, many or a class for expanded clones.

v_call: TRBV5-4
j_call: TRBJ1-2
d_call: .
clone_size: .
cdr3_nt: TGTGCCAGCAGCTTCCCCGGGGGGGGATCTTCTAACTATGGCTACACCTTC
cdr3_aa: CASSFPGGGSSNYGYTF

v_call: TRBV19
j_call: TRBJ2-3
d_call: .
clone_size: .
cdr3_nt: TGTGCCAGTCAAAGGGGAACAGATACGCAGTATTTT
cdr3_aa: CASQRGTDTQYF

v_call: TRBV20-1
j_call: TRBJ2-7
d_call: .
clone_size: .
cdr3_nt: TGCAGTGCTAGTTACGGTGACTACGAGCAGTACTTC
cdr3_aa: CSASYGDYEQYF

v_call: TRBV18
j_call: TRBJ1-2
d_call: .
clone_size: .
cdr3_nt: TGTGCCAGCTCACCTATCGGGGATGGCTACACCTTC
cdr3_aa: CASSPIGDGYTF

v_call: TRBV11-2
j_call: TRBJ1-2
d_call: .
clone_size: .
cdr3_nt: TGTGCCAGCAGCCCTGGGAGGGGGTTTCGGTATGGCTACACCTTC
cdr3_aa: CASSPGRGFRYGYTF

v_call: TRBV5-4
j_call: TRBJ2-7
d_call: .
clone_size: .
cdr3_nt: TGTGCCAGCAGCTTGGTAGGCGACTCCTACGAGCAGTACTTC
cdr3_aa: CASSLVGDSYEQYF

v_call: TRBV21-1
j_call: TRBJ1-1
d_call: .
clone_size: .
cdr3_nt: TGTGCCAGCAGCACAGGGTCCACTGAAGCTTTCTTT
cdr3_aa: CASSTGSTEAFF

v_call: TRBV11-2
j_call: TRBJ1-2
d_call: .
clone_size: .
cdr3_nt: TGTGCCAGCATAACTCCCGGGAGGAGGGACGGCTACACCTTC
cdr3_aa: CASITPGRRDGYTF

v_call: TRBV28
j_call: TRBJ1-1
d_call: .
clone_size: .
cdr3_nt: TGTGCCAGCACCCCAAAGGGTGCGATAGCTTTCTTT
cdr3_aa: CASTPKGAIAFF

v_call: TRBV13
j_call: TRBJ1-3
d_call: .
clone_size: .
cdr3_nt: TGTGCCAGCAGTTCTTCACAGGGCTACGGAAACACCATATATTTT
cdr3_aa: CASSSSQGYGNTIYF

v_call: TRBV27
j_call: TRBJ1-1
d_call: .
clone_size: .
cdr3_nt: TGTGCCAGCAGTCCCCGGGGAGGGGGCACTGAAGCTTTCTTT
cdr3_aa: CASSPRGGGTEAFF

v_call: TRBV20-1
j_call: TRBJ2-1
d_call: .
clone_size: .
cdr3_nt: TGCAGTGCTATAGGGCGGCGTGAGCAGTTCTTC
cdr3_aa: CSAIGRREQFF

v_call: TRBV3-1/TRBV3-2
j_call: TRBJ1-1
d_call: .
clone_size: .
cdr3_nt: TGTGCCAGCAGCCAAGAGGGGAACGGCAGGAGTATAACTGAAGCTTTCTTT
cdr3_aa: CASSQEGNGRSITEAFF

v_call: TRBV7-2
j_call: TRBJ1-6
d_call: TRBD1
clone_size: .
cdr3_nt: TGTGCCAGCAGAATGACAGGGCTAAATTCACCCCTCCACTTT
cdr3_aa: CASRMTGLNSPLHF

v_call: TRBV18
j_call: TRBJ1-1
d_call: TRBD1
clone_size: .
cdr3_nt: TGTGCCAGCGCGCAGGGGGGAGACACTGAAGCTTTCTTT
cdr3_aa: CASAQGGDTEAFF

v_call: TRBV2
j_call: TRBJ1-2
d_call: .
clone_size: .
cdr3_nt: TGTGCCAGCAGCCCCGGGACATGGGACACCTATGGCTACACCTTC
cdr3_aa: CASSPGTWDTYGYTF

v_call: TRBV6-5
j_call: TRBJ2-3
d_call: .
clone_size: .
cdr3_nt: TGTGCCAGCAGTACCCCCCCAGATACGCAGTATTTT
cdr3_aa: CASSTPPDTQYF

v_call: TRBV5-5
j_call: TRBJ1-6
d_call: TRBD1
clone_size: .
cdr3_nt: TGTGCCAGCAGCTCGGGACAGGGGGGTTCACCCCTCCACTTT
cdr3_aa: CASSSGQGGSPLHF

v_call: TRBV6-5
j_call: TRBJ1-1
d_call: .
clone_size: .
cdr3_nt: TGTGCCAGCAGCCGCGGAACCTCGAACACTGAAGCTTTCTTT
cdr3_aa: CASSRGTSNTEAFF

v_call: TRBV19
j_call: TRBJ1-2
d_call: TRBD1
clone_size: .
cdr3_nt: TGTGCCAGTAGTATAGCCAACCGGGGACAGGGCAAAGATGGCTACACCTTC
cdr3_aa: CASSIANRGQGKDGYTF

v_call: TRBV11-2
j_call: TRBJ2-5
d_call: .
clone_size: once
cdr3_nt: TGTGCCAGCAGCTTAGACCAAGAGGCCCAGTACTTC
cdr3_aa: CASSLDQEAQYF

v_call: TRBV6-5
j_call: TRBJ1-4
d_call: .
clone_size: .
cdr3_nt: TGTGCCAGCAACATAGGGGGGGCAGGGGAAAAACTGTTTTTT
cdr3_aa: CASNIGGAGEKLFF

v_call: TRBV29-1
j_call: TRBJ1-2
d_call: .
clone_size: .
cdr3_nt: TGCAGCGTTGAGGACGGATCTAACTATGGCTACACCTTC
cdr3_aa: CSVEDGSNYGYTF

v_call: TRBV3-1/TRBV3-2
j_call: TRBJ1-3
d_call: .
clone_size: .
cdr3_nt: TGTGCCAGCAGCCAAGATTCCCTCTTTGGCAGGGCGACTGGAAACACCATATATTTT
cdr3_aa: CASSQDSLFGRATGNTIYF

v_call: TRBV10-1
j_call: TRBJ2-4
d_call: .
clone_size: .
cdr3_nt: TGCGCCAGCAGAGCGGACAGAGTAGCCAAAAACATTCAGTACTTC
cdr3_aa: CASRADRVAKNIQYF

v_call: TRBV11-2
j_call: TRBJ2-3
d_call: .
clone_size: .
cdr3_nt: TGTGCCAGCAGCTTCAGACCAGAATCTCCTTTGGATTTT
cdr3_aa: CASSFRPESPLDF

v_call: TRBV5-1
j_call: TRBJ2-6
d_call: .
clone_size: .
cdr3_nt: TGCGCCAGCAGCTCCCTGTCTGGGGGCTCTGGGGCCAACGTCCTGACTTTC
cdr3_aa: CASSSLSGGSGANVLTF

v_call: TRBV5-1
j_call: TRBJ2-5
d_call: .
clone_size: .
cdr3_nt: TGCGCCAGCAGCTTGCGTCCAGGGCCGGGGGAGACCCAGTACTTC
cdr3_aa: CASSLRPGPGETQYF

v_call: TRBV11-2
j_call: TRBJ2-7
d_call: .
clone_size: .
cdr3_nt: TGTGCCAGCAGCAAAGACGGGACCTGGACTTACTACGAGCAGTACTTC
cdr3_aa: CASSKDGTWTYYEQYF

v_call: TRBV7-9
j_call: TRBJ2-1
d_call: TRBD1
clone_size: .
cdr3_nt: TGTGCCAGCAGCTCAAACAGGGGCAATGAGCAGTTCTTC
cdr3_aa: CASSSNRGNEQFF

v_call: TRBV3-1/TRBV3-2
j_call: TRBJ1-3
d_call: .
clone_size: .
cdr3_nt: TGTGCCAGCAGCCAAGGAGGAAACACCATATATTTT
cdr3_aa: CASSQGGNTIYF

v_call: TRBV12-3/TRBV12-4
j_call: TRBJ1-2
d_call: .
clone_size: .
cdr3_nt: TGTGCCAGCACCTCGGAGGCAGTCTATGGCTACACCTTC
cdr3_aa: CASTSEAVYGYTF

v_call: TRBV6-5
j_call: TRBJ2-3
d_call: TRBD2
clone_size: .
cdr3_nt: TGTGCCAGCAGTTATTCGCGGGGGTCCACAGATACGCAGTATTTT
cdr3_aa: CASSYSRGSTDTQYF

v_call: TRBV25-1
j_call: TRBJ2-1
d_call: .
clone_size: .
cdr3_nt: TGTGCCAGCAGTCCGTCCGGGACGGGGTTATACAATGAGCAGTTCTTC
cdr3_aa: CASSPSGTGLYNEQFF

v_call: TRBV18
j_call: TRBJ2-2
d_call: .
clone_size: .
cdr3_nt: TGTGCCAGCTCATCCACCGGGGAGCTGTTTTTT
cdr3_aa: CASSSTGELFF

v_call: TRBV4-1
j_call: TRBJ2-2
d_call: .
clone_size: .
cdr3_nt: TGCGCCAGCAGCCAAGAAACACCGAACACCGGGGAGCTGTTTTTT
cdr3_aa: CASSQETPNTGELFF

v_call: TRBV6-5
j_call: TRBJ1-6
d_call: TRBD1
clone_size: .
cdr3_nt: TGTGCCAGCAGTTCCGGGACAGGGAAATCACCCCTCCACTTT
cdr3_aa: CASSSGTGKSPLHF

v_call: TRBV7-2
j_call: TRBJ2-3
d_call: TRBD2
clone_size: .
cdr3_nt: TGTGCCAGCAGCTTAGCCAGTGGGGGGGCAGATACGCAGTATTTT
cdr3_aa: CASSLASGGADTQYF

v_call: TRBV9
j_call: TRBJ2-7
d_call: .
clone_size: .
cdr3_nt: TGTGCCAGCAGCCGGGGGTCGAAGCGCGAGCAGTACTTC
cdr3_aa: CASSRGSKREQYF

v_call: TRBV27
j_call: TRBJ1-2
d_call: .
clone_size: .
cdr3_nt: TGTGCCAGCAGTTTAGACTGGGGGATGGGGGGCTACACCTTC
cdr3_aa: CASSLDWGMGGYTF

v_call: TRBV9
j_call: TRBJ2-7
d_call: .
clone_size: .
cdr3_nt: TGTGCCAGCAGCGTAGGTGGGGGGTTCTCCTACGAGCAGTACTTC
cdr3_aa: CASSVGGGFSYEQYF

v_call: TRBV30
j_call: TRBJ1-1
d_call: .
clone_size: .
cdr3_nt: TGTGCCTGGGCGTTGGGGGGTCACACTGAAGCTTTCTTT
cdr3_aa: CAWALGGHTEAFF

v_call: TRBV2
j_call: TRBJ1-1
d_call: TRBD1
clone_size: once
cdr3_nt: TGTGCCGGCAGGACAGGGGGCGCTTGGGTCGCTGAAGCTTTCTTT
cdr3_aa: CAGRTGGAWVAEAFF

v_call: TRBV6-1
j_call: TRBJ2-1
d_call: TRBD2
clone_size: once
cdr3_nt: TGTGCCAGCCACCTGGCGGGGGGTATAAATGAGCAGTTCTTC
cdr3_aa: CASHLAGGINEQFF

v_call: TRBV9
j_call: TRBJ2-3
d_call: TRBD2
clone_size: .
cdr3_nt: TGTGCCAGCAGCGTAGCTAGCGGGGCTTTTACTGGAGATACGCAGTATTTT
cdr3_aa: CASSVASGAFTGDTQYF

v_call: TRBV3-1/TRBV3-2
j_call: TRBJ2-7
d_call: TRBD2
clone_size: .
cdr3_nt: TGTGCCAGCAGCCATGATAGCGGGCCTAATTACGAGCAGTACTTC
cdr3_aa: CASSHDSGPNYEQYF

v_call: TRBV7-8
j_call: TRBJ1-5
d_call: TRBD1
clone_size: .
cdr3_nt: TGTGCCAGCAGCTCCGGGGGGGACAGAGGCCCCCAGCATTTT
cdr3_aa: CASSSGGDRGPQHF

v_call: TRBV3-1/TRBV3-2
j_call: TRBJ1-2
d_call: .
clone_size: .
cdr3_nt: TGTGCCAGCAGCCAAGATAGGTACGGCTACACCTTC
cdr3_aa: CASSQDRYGYTF

v_call: TRBV6-5
j_call: TRBJ2-7
d_call: TRBD2
clone_size: .
cdr3_nt: TGTGCCAGCAGTTCTGCTGGGACTAGCGGAGGGGAGCAGTACTTC
cdr3_aa: CASSSAGTSGGEQYF

v_call: TRBV3-1/TRBV3-2
j_call: TRBJ1-3
d_call: .
clone_size: .
cdr3_nt: TGTGCCAGCAGCGACAGCCCTGGAAACACCATATATTTT
cdr3_aa: CASSDSPGNTIYF

v_call: TRBV10-3
j_call: TRBJ2-1
d_call: TRBD2
clone_size: .
cdr3_nt: TGTGCCATCAGTGAGTCTAAAGCGGGGGTAACCTACAATGAGCAGTTCTTC
cdr3_aa: CAISESKAGVTYNEQFF

v_call: TRBV2
j_call: TRBJ1-3
d_call: .
clone_size: .
cdr3_nt: TGTGCCAGCTCGGATCAGGGGCGCATCGGAAACACCATATATTTT
cdr3_aa: CASSDQGRIGNTIYF

v_call: TRBV2
j_call: TRBJ1-2
d_call: .
clone_size: .
cdr3_nt: TGTGCCAGCAGTGAAGCGGCTGACGGCTACACCTTC
cdr3_aa: CASSEAADGYTF